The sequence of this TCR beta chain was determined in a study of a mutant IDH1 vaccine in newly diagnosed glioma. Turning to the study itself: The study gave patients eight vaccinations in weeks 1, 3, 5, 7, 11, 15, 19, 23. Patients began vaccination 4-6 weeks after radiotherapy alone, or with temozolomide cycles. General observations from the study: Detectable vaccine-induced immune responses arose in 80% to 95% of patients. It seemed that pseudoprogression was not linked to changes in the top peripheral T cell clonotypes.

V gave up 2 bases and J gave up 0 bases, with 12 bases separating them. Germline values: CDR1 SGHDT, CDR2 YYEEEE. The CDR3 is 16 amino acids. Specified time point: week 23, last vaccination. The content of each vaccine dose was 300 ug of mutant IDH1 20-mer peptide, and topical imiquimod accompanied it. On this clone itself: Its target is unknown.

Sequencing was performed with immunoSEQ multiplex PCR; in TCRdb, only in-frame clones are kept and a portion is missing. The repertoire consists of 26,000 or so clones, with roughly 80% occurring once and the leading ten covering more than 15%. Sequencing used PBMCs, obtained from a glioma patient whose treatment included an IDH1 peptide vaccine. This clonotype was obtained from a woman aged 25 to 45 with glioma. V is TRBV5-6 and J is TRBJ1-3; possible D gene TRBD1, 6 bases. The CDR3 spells CASSFIRGLSGNTIYF. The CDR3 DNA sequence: TGTGCCAGCAGCTTTATCAGGGGTCTCTCTGGAAACACCATATATTTT.